The 18 T cell receptor beta chains below all came from one sample that was sequenced in a study of cytomegalovirus exposure and HLA in healthy donors. The PCR ran on 60 Vbeta and 13 Jbeta primers. The assay was immunoSEQ multiplex PCR, and TCRdb's table has in-frame clones only and misses some. The sample contains about 120,000 clones, less than 85% of which appear only once. The specimen sequenced was PBMCs. The origin of the receptors is a female donor in good health and CMV-seronegative.

The rearrangement uses TRBV28 and TRBJ2-5, with 8 bases aligning to TRBD2. Per the germline V gene, CDR1 is MDHEN and CDR2 is SYDVKM. V lost 5 bases and J lost 5; bases outside the gene matches: 16. This CDR3 comprises 17 residues. CDR3 residues: CASSPLGSGRNRETQYF. The CDR3 nucleotides are TGTGCCAGCAGTCCCCTGGGCAGCGGGAGAAATCGGGAGACCCAGTACTTC.

This rearrangement joins TRBV7-9 to TRBJ2-5, with 7 bases fitting TRBD2. The CDR3 has 12 residues. Germline lookup yields CDR1 SEHNR and CDR2 FQNEAQ (reference sequence). With V trimmed by 1 base and J by 7 bases, 0 bases remained unmatched. CDR3 loop: CASSLGGGTQYF. Written as DNA, the CDR3 is TGTGCCAGCAGCTTAGGGGGGGGGACCCAGTACTTC.

The chain employs TRBV28 and TRBJ2-5; TRBD2 matches 9 bases. V trimming: 6 bases; J trimming: 5 bases; junction bases outside the gene matches: 7. Germline assignment: CDR1 MDHEN and CDR2 SYDVKM. The CDR3 extends over 14 amino acids. CDR3 in amino acids: CASRPAGGQETQYF. As DNA, the CDR3 is TGTGCCAGCAGGCCGGCGGGGGGGCAGGAGACCCAGTACTTC.

The chain recombines TRBV28 with TRBJ1-1, with 8 nucleotides matching TRBD1. The V segment lost 8 bases and the J segment 9 bases; nucleotides outside the gene matches: 8. The CDR3 consists of 12 residues. CDR1 MDHEN and CDR2 SYDVKM come from the germline V gene. CDR3 in amino acids: CASRSGGAKAFF. The DNA of the CDR3 is TGTGCCAGCCGCTCAGGGGGCGCTAAAGCTTTCTTT.

The chain joins TRBV10-3 to TRBJ1-2, with 7 bases matching TRBD1. CDR1 and CDR2 from the germline V gene are ENHRY and SYGVKD. J lost 8 bases, V lost 0 bases, and 12 bases had no gene match. The CDR3 has 16 amino acids. For the CDR3, the DNA is TGTGCCATCAGTGAGTCGACAGGGACTCCTCCGCGGGGCTACACCTTC. Translating it yields CAISESTGTPPRGYTF.

This clone has just a few counts. The chain employs TRBV20-1 and TRBJ2-1; TRBD1 might be the D (5 bases). Trimming stripped 7 bases from V and 9 bases from J, with 10 bases between. Germline V gives CDR1 DFQATT, CDR2 SNEGSKA (reference sequence). CDR3 length: 10 amino acids. CDR3 sequence reads: CSVQGSEQFF. The CDR3 DNA reads TGCAGTGTCCAGGGCAGTGAGCAGTTCTTC.

The rearrangement joins TRBV30 to TRBJ2-4; TRBD1 matches 8 bases. The CDR3 runs 15 residues. Trimming removed 0 bases from V and 8 bases from J; junction bases left unmatched: 9. The germline V gene encodes CDR1 GTSNPN and CDR2 SVGIG (reference sequence). CDR3 region: CAWSVPLAGGHIQYF. In nucleotides, the CDR3 is TGTGCCTGGAGTGTACCCCTCGCAGGGGGCCACATTCAGTACTTC.

This chain joins TRBV21-1 and TRBJ1-3. TRBV21-1 is classified as a pseudogene. CDR3 length equals 18 residues. CDR3 in DNA: TGTGCCAGCAGCAAAGAGGGCGGGGAGGTAACGGCTGGAAACACCATATATTTT. Its protein is CASSKEGGEVTAGNTIYF.

This chain uses TRBV2 with TRBJ2-2; TRBD1 matches 8 bases. The CDR3 has 15 residues. V lost 8 bases, J lost 3 bases, and 8 bases stayed unmatched. Germline V gives CDR1 SNHLY, CDR2 FYNNEI. CDR3 sequence reads: CASFLQGVYTGELFF. As DNA, the CDR3 is TGTGCCAGCTTCTTACAGGGGGTTTACACCGGGGAGCTGTTTTTT.

The gene calls are TRBV6-1 and TRBJ2-6; D is uncertain. The CDR3 loop spans 16 amino acids. V lost 2 bases, J lost 0 bases, and 8 bases lay in between. CDR1 is MNHNS and CDR2 is SASEGT in the germline V gene. The CDR3 DNA is TGTGCCAGCAGTGAACAAACCGGCTCTGGGGCCAACGTCCTGACTTTC. It encodes CASSEQTGSGANVLTF.

This chain joins TRBV7-9 and TRBJ2-6; D remains unclear. This CDR3 is built from 16 residues. V was pared by 2 bases and J by 0 bases, with 8 bases between. CDR1 is SEHNR, CDR2 FQNEAQ, per germline (reference sequence). Written as DNA, the CDR3 is TGTGCCAGCAGCTTATCCATAGCCTCTGGGGCCAACGTCCTGACTTTC. Its translation is CASSLSIASGANVLTF.

The gene calls are TRBV6-5 and TRBJ1-2, with D unresolved. Germline V CDR1 and CDR2: MNHEY, SVGAGI. Trimming cost V 5 bases and J 4 bases, with 14 bases left between them. The CDR3 is made up of 14 amino acids. The CDR3 here is CASSVAGVGYGYTF. The CDR3 coding sequence is TGTGCCAGCAGTGTAGCCGGGGTCGGCTATGGCTACACCTTC.

This chain links TRBV9 with TRBJ2-1; 12 bases are a match to TRBD2. The CDR3 has 15 residues. Germline trimming cut 3 bases from V and 6 bases from J; bases unmatched to any gene: 4. Germline CDR1 is SGDLS and CDR2 is YYNGEE. The CDR3 protein is CASSGTSGVGNEQFF. The DNA for the CDR3 is TGTGCCAGCAGCGGGACTAGCGGGGTTGGCAATGAGCAGTTCTTC.

The rearrangement links TRBV7-9 to TRBJ1-2; D is undetermined. Looked up from germline, CDR1 is SEHNR and CDR2 is FQNEAQ (reference sequence). This CDR3 region has 13 residues. V was cut by 5 bases and J by 5 bases, with 12 bases left in between. The CDR3 spells CASSPWGGYGYTF. CDR3 bases: TGTGCCAGCAGCCCCTGGGGAGGATATGGCTACACCTTC.

The rearrangement joins TRBV7-3 to TRBJ1-1, with a tentative D call TRBD1 (5 bases). Trimming removed 0 bases at V and 2 bases at J, with 10 bases between. The CDR3 sequence is 15 residues long. Germline-derived CDR1 and CDR2 are SGHTA and FQGTGA. As DNA, the CDR3 is TGTGCCAGCAGCTTAACCCCCCAGGGCAACACTGAAGCTTTCTTT. Its translation is CASSLTPQGNTEAFF.

V gene TRBV18 combines with J gene TRBJ2-1, with D maybe TRBD1 (6 bases). Trimming removed 3 bases from V and 9 bases from J, with 18 bases in between. This CDR3 has 15 amino acids. Germline V lookup: CDR1 KGHSH, CDR2 LQKENI. CDR3 in DNA: TGTGCCAGCTCACCGGGGGCCACTTTAACCTTTGAGCAGTTCTTC. Its protein product is CASSPGATLTFEQFF.

J is TRBJ1-1 and V is TRBV10-3; TRBD1 matches 7 bases. CDR3 length: 14 residues. J lost 3 bases, V lost 5 bases, and 6 bases had no gene match. Per the germline V gene, CDR1 is ENHRY and CDR2 is SYGVKD. The CDR3: CAISSGTGDTEAFF. The CDR3 DNA reads TGTGCCATCAGTTCAGGTACAGGGGACACTGAAGCTTTCTTT.

The chain combines TRBV19 with TRBJ1-3, with TRBD1 as a possible D gene (6 bases). There are 14 residues in the CDR3. Trimming left V 8 bases short and J 4 bases short, with 15 bases between. CDR1 is LNHDA and CDR2 is SQIVND in the germline V gene (reference sequence). The CDR3 loop reads CASFGQSGGNTIYF. As DNA, the CDR3 is TGTGCCAGTTTCGGACAGTCTGGGGGAAACACCATATATTTT.